The rows below give T cell receptor beta chains drawn from one sample of a study of graft-versus-host responses after intestinal transplantation. Assay: immunoSEQ multiplex PCR; the TCRdb copy retains only in-frame clones and omits some. This table has under 30,000 clones, roughly 88% appearing once. Source: PBMCs, taken 450 to 480 days after intestinal transplant. The source is a human patient who received an intestinal transplant, so some T cells may come from the graft donor. Each CDR3 is given with its conserved first and last residue. The D gene is left open where the match is weak. The listing skips clone size in some rows; elsewhere it reads once, few, many or a size class.

-	-	TRBV10-3	TRBJ2-7	CAISEAVYEQYF	TGTGCCATCAGTGAAGCAGTATACGAGCAGTACTTC
TRBD2	-	TRBV18	TRBJ2-2	CASSPHGLAGGSTGELFF	TGTGCCAGCTCACCACATGGACTAGCGGGAGGCTCAACCGGGGAGCTGTTTTTT
-	-	TRBV10-3	TRBJ2-1	CAISEGAGLYNEQFF	TGTGCCATCAGTGAGGGTGCGGGTCTTTACAATGAGCAGTTCTTC
TRBD2	few	TRBV6-6	TRBJ2-7	CASGIGAGAYEQYF	TGTGCCAGCGGGATAGGGGCGGGGGCCTACGAGCAGTACTTC
-	-	TRBV4-2	TRBJ2-2	CASLDQGRAATGELFF	TGTGCCAGCCTTGATCAGGGGAGGGCGGCCACCGGGGAGCTGTTTTTT
-	-	TRBV7-5	TRBJ2-1	CARSSGLAPHEQFF	TGTGCCAGAAGCTCGGGACTAGCTCCTCATGAGCAGTTCTTC
TRBD2	-	TRBV5-4	TRBJ2-7	CASSLDSGLSYEQYF	TGTGCCAGCAGCTTGGATAGCGGGTTATCCTACGAGCAGTACTTC
-	-	TRBV18	TRBJ1-5	CASSPQAGGNQPQHF	TGTGCCAGCTCACCTCAAGCGGGCGGCAATCAGCCCCAGCATTTT
-	-	TRBV28	TRBJ2-1	CASSFFREQFF	TGTGCCAGCAGTTTTTTCCGGGAGCAGTTCTTC
TRBD2	-	TRBV10-3	TRBJ2-5	CAISEGSGGLRAQYF	TGTGCCATCAGTGAAGGTAGCGGGGGCCTTAGGGCCCAGTACTTC
TRBD1	few	TRBV6-5	TRBJ2-3	CASRTGQVDTQYF	TGTGCCAGCCGGACAGGGCAGGTAGATACGCAGTATTTT
-	-	TRBV6-6	TRBJ2-7	CASSLQIRTYEQYF	TGTGCCAGCAGCTTACAGATAAGAACCTACGAGCAGTACTTC
-	once	TRBV2	TRBJ2-2	CASSARGNTGELFF	TGTGCCAGCAGTGCCAGGGGGAACACCGGGGAGCTGTTTTTT
-	-	TRBV19	TRBJ2-2	CASSRNGNTGELFF	TGTGCCAGTAGTCGGAATGGGAACACCGGGGAGCTGTTTTTT
TRBD2	-	TRBV6-5	TRBJ2-7	CASSPPTSGNEQYF	TGTGCCAGCAGTCCGCCGACTAGCGGGAACGAGCAGTACTTC
TRBD2	-	TRBV5-1	TRBJ2-3	CASISGTSVTDTQYF	TGCGCCAGCATCTCCGGGACTAGCGTGACAGATACGCAGTATTTT
-	-	TRBV7-9	TRBJ1-5	CASHPIQGGGNQPQHF	TGTGCCAGCCATCCAATACAGGGTGGCGGCAATCAGCCCCAGCATTTT
-	-	TRBV14	TRBJ2-1	CASSRHKSSYNEQFF	TGTGCCAGCAGCCGTCATAAGAGCTCCTACAATGAGCAGTTCTTC
TRBD2	-	TRBV30	TRBJ2-3	CAWKGPSSGSTDTQYF	TGTGCCTGGAAGGGGCCCTCTAGCGGGAGCACAGATACGCAGTATTTT
TRBD2	-	TRBV28	TRBJ2-1	CASSLWASGSVHNEQFF	TGTGCCAGCAGTTTATGGGCTAGCGGGAGCGTCCACAATGAGCAGTTCTTC
-	-	TRBV2	TRBJ2-7	CASKGRVYEQYF	TGTGCCAGCAAAGGCAGGGTCTACGAGCAGTACTTC
TRBD1	-	TRBV7-9	TRBJ1-1	CAMGQGARTEAFF	TGTGCCATGGGACAGGGGGCGCGAACTGAAGCTTTCTTT
-	-	TRBV5-1	TRBJ2-7	CASSSWGEQYF	TGCGCCAGCAGCTCCTGGGGCGAGCAGTACTTC
-	-	TRBV28	TRBJ1-4	CASSLAQTVKLFF	TGTGCCAGCAGTTTAGCCCAGACAGTTAAACTGTTTTTT
-	-	TRBV5-1	TRBJ2-1	CASSLPLNEQFF	TGCGCCAGCAGCCTACCCTTGAATGAGCAGTTCTTC
TRBD2	once	TRBV10-2	TRBJ2-2	CASSVKLAGVRTGELFF	TGCGCCAGCAGTGTTAAACTAGCGGGAGTTCGGACCGGGGAGCTGTTTTTT
-	-	TRBV27	TRBJ2-1	CASSLRRLPYNEQFF	TGTGCCAGCAGTTTGAGGCGGTTGCCCTACAATGAGCAGTTCTTC
TRBD1	-	TRBV28	TRBJ2-7	CASSLGTGGLEQYF	TGTGCCAGCAGTTTAGGTACAGGGGGTTTGGAGCAGTACTTC
TRBD2	-	TRBV30	TRBJ2-7	CAWSGRYEQYF	TGTGCCTGGAGCGGGAGGTACGAGCAGTACTTC
-	-	TRBV10-1	TRBJ2-7	CASSEGTSDSYEQYF	TGCGCCAGCAGTGAAGGGACATCTGACTCTTACGAGCAGTACTTC
TRBD1	-	TRBV11-2	TRBJ1-1	CASSFGRGSTAFF	TGTGCCAGCAGCTTCGGCAGGGGGAGTACAGCTTTCTTT